This TCR beta chain emerged from a study of blood T cell repertoires in COVID-19. As for the study in general: The United States, Italy and Spain supplied acute and convalescent COVID-19 samples. Sources were T cells, B-cell-depleted T cells, or PBMCs; the material itself was cDNA or gDNA.

Per the original data handling: The assay estimated nucleated cells by amplifying reference gene primers. Repertoires were generated with immunoSEQ multiplex PCR, while TCRdb's copy carries only in-frame clones and drops some. For V, J and clone size, that table is used; D and trimming come from the DNA. The sample holds around 200,000 clones; 80% to 90% are singletons and the top ten take roughly 5.7%. The CDR3 contains 13 residues. Germline V gives CDR1 SEHNR, CDR2 FQNEAQ (reference sequence). V was clipped by 11 bases and J by 2 bases, with 14 bases between them. Sequences were obtained from peripheral blood. The J gene is TRBJ2-3, the V gene TRBV7-9; D is perhaps TRBD1 (6 bases). This TCR was sampled from an elderly man with acute or convalescent COVID-19. This chain's CDR3 is CAEGDLDTDTQYF. The CDR3 DNA sequence: TGTGCCGAGGGGGACCTTGACACAGATACGCAGTATTTT.